The 5 T cell receptor beta chains presented below share a single source sample, sequenced in a study of blood T cell repertoires in COVID-19. Sequencing used immunoSEQ multiplex PCR; TCRdb keeps in-frame clones, though not all of them. This sample yields 99,000 or so clones, of which 82% are seen a single time; about 4.8% belongs to the top ten. The sequenced sample was peripheral blood. All receptors derive from a man between 60 and 70 years old with acute or convalescent COVID-19.

The V call is TRBV14, the J call TRBJ1-2, with 9 positions matching TRBD1. The CDR3 has 16 residues. CDR1 SGHDN and CDR2 FVKESK come from the germline V gene. V shed 2 bases and J 3 bases; nucleotides not matched to a gene: 7. CDR3 in amino acids: CASSQFGTGSDYGYTF. CDR3 in DNA: TGTGCCAGCAGCCAATTCGGGACAGGGAGCGACTATGGCTACACCTTC.

The chain joins TRBV3-1 (or the pseudogene TRBV3-2) to TRBJ2-7, with a weak D call TRBD1 (6 bases). V was shortened by 3 bases and J by 2 bases, with 14 bases between the two germline ends. The CDR3 contains 15 residues. Per the germline V gene, CDR1 is LGHDT and CDR2 is YNNKEL (reference sequence). CDR3 coding DNA: TGTGCCAGCAGCCACGGGACAACCCTAACCTACGAGCAGTACTTC. It encodes CASSHGTTLTYEQYF.

The chain links TRBV7-8 to TRBJ2-7; 15 nucleotides agree with TRBD2. The CDR3 contains 18 residues. V was clipped by 2 bases and J by 2 bases; unmatched bases: 7. Germline V gene lookup returns CDR1 SGHVS and CDR2 FQNEAQ. The CDR3 loop reads CASSLNPGLAGGPYEQYF. For the CDR3, the DNA is TGTGCCAGCAGCTTAAACCCGGGACTAGCGGGAGGACCCTACGAGCAGTACTTC.

The V gene is TRBV12-3 or TRBV12-4, the J gene TRBJ1-6, with 7 nucleotides matching TRBD1. The CDR3 is 13 residues long. V gave up 5 bases and J gave up 6 bases; unmatched junction bases: 1. The CDR3: CASSDRVNSPLHF. The CDR3 DNA follows: TGTGCCAGCAGTGACAGGGTTAATTCACCCCTCCACTTT.

The gene calls are TRBV7-8 and TRBJ2-1; 11 bases align to TRBD2. The CDR3 extends over 17 amino acids. Germline V gene sequence: CDR1 SGHVS, CDR2 FQNEAQ. The V and J ends lost 5 bases and 3 bases, in that order; junction bases with no gene match: 9. CDR3 in amino acids: CASSAPLAGGIYNEQFF. The DNA of the CDR3 is TGTGCCAGCAGCGCCCCTCTAGCGGGAGGAATCTACAATGAGCAGTTCTTC.